The 14 T cell receptor beta chains given below trace back to one sample, sequenced in a study of shared clonotypes between healthy human individuals. This table comes from immunoSEQ multiplex PCR, and its TCRdb copy is limited to in-frame clones, with some not included. The sample includes 550,000 to 600,000 clones, roughly 98% seen only once; the top ten take approximately 0.3%. Naive CD8 isolation took CD45RO-negative cells positively selected for CCR7 and excluded terminally differentiated effector memory CD45RA+ cells. The sample taken for sequencing was naive CD8+ T cells sorted from blood. All receptors come from a man in his thirties or forties in good health.

The CDR3 region has the DNA TGTGCCAGCAGCGAAAGCGGGAGTGTTGAAGATACGCAGTATTTT. Amino acids: CASSESGSVEDTQYF. V is TRBV9 and J is TRBJ2-3; 8 bases align to TRBD2. Germline-derived CDR1 and CDR2 are SGDLS and YYNGEE. This CDR3 has 15 residues. V shed 3 bases and J 5 bases; nucleotides not matched to a gene: 8.

This chain joins TRBV6-1 and TRBJ2-1, with TRBD1 as a possible D gene (7 bases). Trimming stripped 6 bases from V and 1 base from J, with 13 bases between. From germline, CDR1 is MNHNS and CDR2 SASEGT. This CDR3 is built from 15 residues. The DNA for the CDR3 is TGTGCCAGCAGGGGGGGACAGACATCCTACAATGAGCAGTTCTTC. Residues: CASRGGQTSYNEQFF.

V and J are TRBV15 and TRBJ2-3, with a possible D match to TRBD2 (5 bases). Germline-derived CDR1 and CDR2 are LNHNV and YYDKDF (reference sequence). CDR3 length: 13 residues. Deletions cut 5 bases from V and 4 bases from J, with 10 bases between. The CDR3 protein is CATSVEGSDTQYF. The CDR3 DNA reads TGTGCCACCAGCGTCGAGGGATCAGATACGCAGTATTTT.

The chain couples TRBV5-1 to TRBJ1-1; no definite D call. The length of the CDR3 is 13 residues. Germline V CDR1 and CDR2: SGHRS, YFSETQ. V was pared by 2 bases and J by 1 base, with 6 bases between. CDR3 nucleotides: TGCGCCAGCAGCTTCCCAGAGAACACTGAAGCTTTCTTT. This codes for CASSFPENTEAFF. The whole variable domain, filled in from reference TRBV5-1 and TRBJ1-1, reads KAGVTQTPRYLIKTRGQQVTLSCSPISGHRSVSWYQQTPGQGLQFLFEYFSETQRNKGNFPGRFSGRQFSNSRSEMNVSTLELGDSALYLCASSFPENTEAFFGQGTRLTVV.

The V gene is TRBV29-1, the J gene TRBJ2-7; D is perhaps TRBD1 or TRBD2 (5 bases each). The germline V gene has CDR1 SQVTM and CDR2 ANQGSEA. Trimming pared 7 bases from V and 2 bases from J, leaving 15 bases between. The CDR3 is 13 amino acids. Here the CDR3 DNA reads TGCAGCGGAACCGGGACGTCTCCCTACGAGCAGTACTTC. Its translation: CSGTGTSPYEQYF.

The V call is TRBV5-1, the J call TRBJ2-1; D is ambiguous. CDR3 length equals 12 residues. Per the germline V gene, CDR1 is SGHRS and CDR2 is YFSETQ. V was pared by 7 bases and J by 12 bases, with 17 bases between. CDR3 residues: CASRMNYDGQFF. CDR3 nucleotide sequence: TGCGCCAGCCGCATGAACTATGATGGGCAGTTCTTC.

The gene calls are TRBV29-1 and TRBJ1-2; maybe TRBD1 (5 bases). The CDR3 has 14 amino acids. Looked up from germline, CDR1 is SQVTM and CDR2 is ANQGSEA. The ends were cut back, 4 bases at V and 1 base at J, with 13 bases in the middle. The CDR3 nucleotides read TGCAGCGTTGTATTCCCAGGGAATAACTATGGCTACACCTTC. This sequence encodes CSVVFPGNNYGYTF.

V is TRBV7-9 and J is TRBJ2-7; 7 bases agree with TRBD1. The germline V gene encodes CDR1 SEHNR and CDR2 FQNEAQ (reference sequence). V was pared by 8 bases and J by 3 bases, with 7 bases of the junction left unmatched. CDR3 size: 13 residues. Written as DNA, the CDR3 is TGTGCCAGCGCCGGGACAGATCACTACGAGCAGTACTTC. This sequence encodes CASAGTDHYEQYF.

This chain connects TRBV4-1 to TRBJ2-1, with unresolved D. V gave up 3 bases and J gave up 8 bases, with 5 bases separating them. The CDR3 covers 11 residues. The V gene's germline CDR1 is MGHRA and CDR2 YSYEKL. The CDR3 sequence: CASSHLYEQFF. The CDR3 bases are TGCGCCAGCAGCCATCTATATGAGCAGTTCTTC.

The chain has TRBV7-6 and TRBJ1-4; D gene unclear. Germline-derived CDR1 and CDR2 are SGHVS and FNYEAQ. The CDR3 sequence is 12 residues long. The V gene lost 5 bases and the J gene lost 6 bases, with 7 bases spanning the gap. The CDR3: CASSTLDEKLFF. For the CDR3, the DNA is TGTGCCAGCAGCACCCTAGATGAAAAACTGTTTTTT.

The chain couples TRBV29-1 to TRBJ2-3, with D maybe TRBD1 (6 bases). V lost 4 bases and J lost 4, with 15 bases in between. This CDR3 comprises 14 residues. Looked up from germline, CDR1 is SQVTM and CDR2 is ANQGSEA. CDR3 nucleotides: TGCAGCGTTGCAGCTACAGGGCCTGCAGATACGCAGTATTTT. This sequence encodes CSVAATGPADTQYF.

The chain uses TRBV12-5 and TRBJ2-7; D is possibly TRBD1 (5 bases). The V gene's germline CDR1 is LGHNT and CDR2 FRNRAP. V gave up 2 bases and J gave up 5 bases, with 7 bases separating them. The CDR3 consists of 12 residues. DNA for the CDR3: TGTGCTAGTGGTTTGTCAGGGCACGAGCAGTACTTC. It yields the protein CASGLSGHEQYF.

The genes are TRBV4-1 and TRBJ2-7; 7 bases map to TRBD1. Trimming at V came to 4 bases and at J to 2 bases, leaving 5 bases not matched to a gene. Per the germline V gene, CDR1 is MGHRA and CDR2 is YSYEKL. The length of the CDR3 is 14 residues. CDR3 residues: CASSLTGTAYEQYF. CDR3 in DNA: TGCGCCAGCAGCCTGACCGGGACAGCCTACGAGCAGTACTTC.

The V gene is TRBV30, the J gene TRBJ2-3; 10 nucleotides line up with TRBD2. Germline V gene data show CDR1 as GTSNPN and CDR2 as SVGIG (reference sequence). The CDR3 contains 14 residues. Trimming cost V 4 bases and J 5 bases; bases outside gene matches: 6. The CDR3 coding sequence is TGTGCCTGGACCCAAGCGGGAGGGGTAGATACGCAGTATTTT. It encodes CAWTQAGGVDTQYF.